Here is one T cell receptor (beta chain) with its context. These data come from a study of blood T cell repertoires in COVID-19. Whole-study context: The United States, Italy and Spain provided the acute and convalescent COVID-19 samples.

Authors' methods: Estimation of nucleated cell counts was performed using reference gene primer amplification. The data were produced by immunoSEQ multiplex PCR, yet TCRdb's version contains in-frame clones alone and is incomplete. The D gene and trimming were derived from the DNA, and the V and J assignments and clone size from that table. There are approximately 12,000 clones in the sample; roughly four fifths occur only once, and about 4% lies in the top ten. Germline V lookup: CDR1 LNHDA, CDR2 SQIVND (reference sequence). The germline V and J ends were trimmed by 6 bases and 8 bases, with 17 bases remaining between them. There are 15 residues in the CDR3.

The sequencing sample was made of peripheral blood. This TCR was recovered from a woman aged 55-69 years with acute or convalescent COVID-19. The chain combines TRBV19 with TRBJ1-6; tentative D call: TRBD1 (5 bases). The CDR3 DNA is TGTGCCAGTAGCGTCGGGGGTGCTAGTCATTCACCCCTCCACTTT. Protein sequence: CASSVGGASHSPLHF.